This T cell receptor beta chain is from a study of shared clonotypes between healthy human individuals. On this clone itself: Its cognate antigen is unknown.

The CDR3 runs 14 residues. Trimming removed 5 bases from V and 13 bases from J, with 18 bases in between. The germline V gene encodes CDR1 ENHRY and CDR2 SYGVKD. Notes on the study in general: The represented genetic and exposure-history diversity was limited by the small number of donors. Expectations were that clonotype sharing among donors would be affected by sequencing depth.

Genomic DNA of each subset was evenly split across several immunoSEQ plates. TCRdb's copy holds only in-frame clones and misses some; the assay was immunoSEQ multiplex PCR. The table has approximately 2.4 million clones, approximately 95% seen once. Sequences were obtained from naive CD4+ T cells sorted from blood. Stated subset: CD45RA+ positively selected. This sequence was found in a man younger than 30 in good health. J is TRBJ1-6 and V is TRBV10-3, with D perhaps matching TRBD1 (6 bases). CDR3 residues: CAISNAGTTEPLHF. CDR3 nucleotide sequence: TGTGCCATCAGTAACGCCGGGACAACTGAGCCCCTCCACTTT.